The sequence of this T cell receptor (beta chain) was determined in a study of T-cell reconstitution after alpha-beta-depleted transplantation in children. Study outcomes and limitations: Expanded graft clones, several hundred of them, were reportedly the source of alpha-beta T cells about two months after transplant. The main origin of T-cell counts and diversity one year after transplant was newly produced T cells.

The TCRbeta library incorporated unique molecular identifiers. TCRdb re-analysed the PCR reads in MiXCR, keeping a single row per CDR3 protein. Altogether about 300,000 distinct CDR3 sequences are present, roughly a tenth being singletons, with the ten largest covering over 6%. This clonotype was observed a few times. Its antigen remains unknown. The V end lost 0 bases, the J end lost 12 bases, and 16 bases lay between the germline ends. Looked up from germline, CDR1 is SGHRS and CDR2 is YFSETQ. The CDR3 extends over 15 amino acids. V usage is TRBV5-1 and J usage is TRBJ1-6; D is unresolved. Sample: PBMCs, taken before TCRalphabeta/CD19-depleted stem cell transplant. The sequence came from a boy in the first two years of life with acute myeloid leukemia, due to receive a stem cell transplant. CDR3 nucleotide sequence: TGCGCCAGCAGCTTGGAAGCCGTTAAAACTCTACCCCTCCACTTT. Translating it yields CASSLEAVKTLPLHF.